This T cell receptor (beta chain) was captured by sequencing in a study of cytomegalovirus exposure and HLA in healthy donors. Study results and limitations: In an earlier analysis, in approximately 630 donors, most V segments appeared productive either ~87% or ~30% of the time. In a later analysis, CMV-associated beta chains were mostly HLA-associated, it appeared.

Amplification used 60 Vbeta primers and 13 Jbeta primers. Profiling relied on immunoSEQ multiplex PCR, and the TCRdb table lists in-frame clones only, not all of them. The repertoire holds 130,000 or so clones, with about three quarters as singletons. Healthy bone marrow donors made up the cohort. For this clone: The antigen remains unidentified.

The sample consisted of PBMCs. The source is a female donor in good health and CMV-seronegative.

Here the CDR3 reads CASSITGGYEQYF. CDR3 in DNA: TGTGCCAGTAGTATTACAGGGGGCTACGAGCAGTACTTC. The chain has TRBV19 and TRBJ2-7; 8 bases align to TRBD1. Germline CDR1 reads LNHDA; CDR2 reads SQIVND (reference sequence). Germline trimming cut 3 bases from V and 3 bases from J; bases unmatched to any gene: 1. CDR3 length equals 13 residues.